Sequencing of this T cell receptor (beta chain) was carried out in a study of blood T cell repertoires in COVID-19. Study background: Italy, Spain and the United States were the sources of the convalescent and acute COVID-19 samples. Nucleic acid was either cDNA or gDNA, and it came from T cells, B-cell-depleted T cells, or PBMCs.

CDR1 and CDR2 from the germline V gene are WNHNN and SYGVQD (reference sequence). Trimming at V came to 0 bases and at J to 6 bases, leaving 8 bases not matched to a gene. The CDR3 length is 16 residues. Study processing details: From reference gene primer amplification, estimates of nucleated cell counts were derived. This table comes from immunoSEQ multiplex PCR, and its TCRdb copy is limited to in-frame clones, with some not included. That table gives V, J and clone size, and the DNA gave D and trimming. The sample records about 70,000 clones, 88% being singletons. The sequencing input was peripheral blood. The rearrangement joins TRBV10-1 to TRBJ2-3; 8 bases are a match to TRBD2. The sequence was obtained from a human donor in a cohort sampled during active COVID-19. The CDR3 nucleotides read TGCGCCAGCAGTGAGTCAGTTGGAGCGGGAGCGGATACGCAGTATTTT. This sequence encodes CASSESVGAGADTQYF.